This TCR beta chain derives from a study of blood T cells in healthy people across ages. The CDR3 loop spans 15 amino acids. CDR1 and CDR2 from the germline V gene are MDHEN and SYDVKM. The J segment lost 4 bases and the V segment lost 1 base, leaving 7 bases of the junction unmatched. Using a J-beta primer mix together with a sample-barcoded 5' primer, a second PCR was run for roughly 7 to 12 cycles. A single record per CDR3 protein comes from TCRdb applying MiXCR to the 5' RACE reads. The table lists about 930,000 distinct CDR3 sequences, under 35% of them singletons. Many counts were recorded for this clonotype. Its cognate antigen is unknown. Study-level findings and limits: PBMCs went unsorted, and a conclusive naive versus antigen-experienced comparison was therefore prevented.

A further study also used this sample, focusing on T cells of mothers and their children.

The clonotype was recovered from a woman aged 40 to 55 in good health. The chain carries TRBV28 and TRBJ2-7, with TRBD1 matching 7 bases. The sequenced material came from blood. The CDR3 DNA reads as TGTGCCAGCAGTTTATACCCCGGGACAGCTTACGAGCAGTACTTC. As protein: CASSLYPGTAYEQYF.